The clone carrying this T cell receptor (beta chain) has just a few counts. CDR3 length: 15 amino acids. V lost 5 bases and J 6 bases, leaving 20 bases between the germline ends. Germline loops: CDR1 MDHEN, CDR2 SYDVKM. Which cohort a participant joined came from the clinical history participants gave. Methods used by the authors: Cell counts per sample came from amplifying reference gene primers. TCRdb keeps only in-frame clones here, not all; method: immunoSEQ multiplex PCR. V and J calls and clone size come straight from that table; D and trimming were deduced from the DNA. The sample includes some 310,000 clones, 89% seen only once; the top ten take almost 9.5%. This record belongs to a study of blood T cell repertoires in COVID-19. Turning to the study itself: Acute and convalescent COVID-19 samples came from the United States, Italy and Spain. PBMCs, B-cell-depleted T cells, or T cells were the source of the cDNA or gDNA that made up the material.

Specimen: PBMCs or T cells enriched from blood (not recorded which). This chain links TRBV28 with TRBJ2-7; perhaps TRBD2 as D (5 bases). The source of this sequence is a woman aged 25 to 45 who had recovered from COVID-19. This CDR3 reads CASSHSGIRGGEQYF. The CDR3 nucleotides are TGTGCCAGCAGTCATTCTGGGATCCGGGGTGGCGAGCAGTACTTC. The full variable domain, rest sourced from reference TRBV28 and TRBJ2-7, is DVKVTQSSRYLVKRTGEKVFLECVQDMDHENMFWYRQDPGLGLRLIYFSYDVKMKEKGDIPEGYSVSREKKERFSLILESASTNQTSMYLCASSHSGIRGGEQYFGPGTRLTVT.